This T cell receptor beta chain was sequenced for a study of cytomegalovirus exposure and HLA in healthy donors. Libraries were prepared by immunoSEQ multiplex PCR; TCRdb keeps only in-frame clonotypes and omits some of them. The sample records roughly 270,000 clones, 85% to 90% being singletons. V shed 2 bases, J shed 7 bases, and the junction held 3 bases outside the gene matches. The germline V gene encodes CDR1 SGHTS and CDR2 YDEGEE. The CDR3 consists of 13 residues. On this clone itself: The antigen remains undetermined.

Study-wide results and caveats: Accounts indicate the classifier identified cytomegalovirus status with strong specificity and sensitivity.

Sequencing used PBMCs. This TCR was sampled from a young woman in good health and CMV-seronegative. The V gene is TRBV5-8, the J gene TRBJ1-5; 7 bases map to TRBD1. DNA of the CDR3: TGTGCCAGCAGCTTCAAGGGGGCACAGCCCCAGCATTTT. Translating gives CASSFKGAQPQHF.